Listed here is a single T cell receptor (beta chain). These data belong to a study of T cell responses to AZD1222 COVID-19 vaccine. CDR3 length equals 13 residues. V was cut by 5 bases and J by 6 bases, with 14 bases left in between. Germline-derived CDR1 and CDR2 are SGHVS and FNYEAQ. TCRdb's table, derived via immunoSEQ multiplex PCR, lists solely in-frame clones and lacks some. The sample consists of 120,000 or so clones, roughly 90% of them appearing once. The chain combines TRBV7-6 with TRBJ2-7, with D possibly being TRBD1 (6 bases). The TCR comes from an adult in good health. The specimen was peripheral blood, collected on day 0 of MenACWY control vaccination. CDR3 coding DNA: TGTGCCAGCAGCAATTACAGGGCTCCCGAGCAGTACTTC. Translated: CASSNYRAPEQYF.